The sequence of this TCR beta chain was determined in a study of OX40 agonist ivuxolimab in advanced cancers. Generated by immunoSEQ multiplex PCR, the TCRdb table keeps only in-frame clones and is missing some. The table lists some 77,000 clones, around 87% of them singletons. The CDR3 contains 16 residues. Germline V gives CDR1 SGHAT, CDR2 FQNNGV. After removal of 4 bases from V and 1 base from J, the junction contained 6 bases not matched to a gene. The sample in question was CD4+ or CD8+ T cells sorted from blood, obtained in a trial of the OX40 agonist ivuxolimab. The chain uses TRBV11-2 and TRBJ2-2, with TRBD1 matching 7 bases. This sequence originates from an adult with an advanced solid tumor such as melanoma, head and neck, liver or kidney cancer. Here the CDR3 reads CASSSYRGENTGELFF. CDR3 coding DNA: TGTGCCAGCAGCTCATACAGGGGTGAGAACACCGGGGAGCTGTTTTTT.